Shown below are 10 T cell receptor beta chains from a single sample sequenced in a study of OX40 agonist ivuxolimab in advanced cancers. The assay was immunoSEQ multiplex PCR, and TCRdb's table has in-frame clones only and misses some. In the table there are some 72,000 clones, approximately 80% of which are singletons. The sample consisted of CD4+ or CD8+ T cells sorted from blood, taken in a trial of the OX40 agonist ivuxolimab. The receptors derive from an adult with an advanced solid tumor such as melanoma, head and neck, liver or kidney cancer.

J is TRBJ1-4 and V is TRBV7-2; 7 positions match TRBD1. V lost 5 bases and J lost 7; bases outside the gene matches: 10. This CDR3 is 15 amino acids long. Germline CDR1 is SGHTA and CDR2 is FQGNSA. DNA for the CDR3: TGTGCCAGCAGCCTAGGGGGCGCGGCCGGTGAAAAACTGTTTTTT. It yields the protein CASSLGGAAGEKLFF. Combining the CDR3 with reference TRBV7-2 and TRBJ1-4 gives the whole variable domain GAGVSQSPSNKVTEKGKDVELRCDPISGHTALYWYRQSLGQGLEFLIYFQGNSAPDKSGLPSDRFSAERTGGSVSTLTIQRTQQEDSAVYLCASSLGGAAGEKLFFGSGTQLSVL.

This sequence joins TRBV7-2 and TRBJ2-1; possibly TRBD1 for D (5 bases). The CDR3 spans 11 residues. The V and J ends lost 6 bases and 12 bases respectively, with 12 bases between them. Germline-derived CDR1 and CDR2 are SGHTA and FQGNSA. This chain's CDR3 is CASSLDSSQFF. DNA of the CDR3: TGTGCCAGCAGTCTCGACAGTTCGCAGTTCTTC.

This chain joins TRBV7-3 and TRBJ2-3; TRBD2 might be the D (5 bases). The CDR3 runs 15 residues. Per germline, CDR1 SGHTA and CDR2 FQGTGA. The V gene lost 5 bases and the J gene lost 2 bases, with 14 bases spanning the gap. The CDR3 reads CASSRTGVSTDTQYF. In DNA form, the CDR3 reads TGTGCCAGCAGCCGGACCGGGGTGTCCACAGATACGCAGTATTTT.

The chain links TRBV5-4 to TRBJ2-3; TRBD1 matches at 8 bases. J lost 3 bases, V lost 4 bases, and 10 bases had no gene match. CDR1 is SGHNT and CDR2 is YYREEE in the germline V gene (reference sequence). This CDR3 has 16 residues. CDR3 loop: CASSKAPGQATDTQYF. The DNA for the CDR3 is TGTGCCAGCAGCAAAGCGCCGGGACAGGCGACAGATACGCAGTATTTT.

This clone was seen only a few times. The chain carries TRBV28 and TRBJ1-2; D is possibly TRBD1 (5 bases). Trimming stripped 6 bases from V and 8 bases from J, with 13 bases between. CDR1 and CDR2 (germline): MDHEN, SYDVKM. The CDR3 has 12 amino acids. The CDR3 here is CASRSGDLGYTF. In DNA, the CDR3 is TGTGCCAGCAGGTCGGGGGATTTGGGCTACACCTTC.

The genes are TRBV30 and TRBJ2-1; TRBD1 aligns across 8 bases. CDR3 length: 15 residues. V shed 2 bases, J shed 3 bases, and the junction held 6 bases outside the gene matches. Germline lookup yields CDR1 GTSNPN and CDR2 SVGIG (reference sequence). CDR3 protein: CAWSFGQGGYNEQFF. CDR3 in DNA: TGTGCCTGGAGTTTCGGACAGGGAGGCTACAATGAGCAGTTCTTC.

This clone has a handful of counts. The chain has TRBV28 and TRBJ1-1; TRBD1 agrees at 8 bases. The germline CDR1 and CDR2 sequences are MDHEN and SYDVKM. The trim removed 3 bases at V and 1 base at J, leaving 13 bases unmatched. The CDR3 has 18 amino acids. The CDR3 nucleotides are TGTGCCAGCAGTTTCTATCTCGGGCTTGGACAGGGGAACACTGAAGCTTTCTTT. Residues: CASSFYLGLGQGNTEAFF.

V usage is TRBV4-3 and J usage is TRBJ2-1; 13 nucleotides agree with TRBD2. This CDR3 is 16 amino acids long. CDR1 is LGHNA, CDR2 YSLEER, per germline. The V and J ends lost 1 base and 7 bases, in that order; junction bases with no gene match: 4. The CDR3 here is CASSQVLGLAGNEQFF. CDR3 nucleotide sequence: TGCGCCAGCAGCCAAGTCCTGGGACTAGCGGGAAATGAGCAGTTCTTC.

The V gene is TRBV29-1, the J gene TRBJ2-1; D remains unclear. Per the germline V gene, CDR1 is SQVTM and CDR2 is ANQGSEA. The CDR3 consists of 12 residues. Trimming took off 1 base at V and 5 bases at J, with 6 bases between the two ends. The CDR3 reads CSVEGSHNEQFF. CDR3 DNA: TGCAGCGTTGAAGGCAGCCACAATGAGCAGTTCTTC.

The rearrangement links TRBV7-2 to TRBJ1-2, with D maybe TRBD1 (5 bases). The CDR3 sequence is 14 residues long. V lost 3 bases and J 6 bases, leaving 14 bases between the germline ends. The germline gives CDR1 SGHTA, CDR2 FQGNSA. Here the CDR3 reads CASSFNWGNDGYTF. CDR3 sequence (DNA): TGTGCCAGCAGCTTTAACTGGGGGAACGATGGCTACACCTTC.